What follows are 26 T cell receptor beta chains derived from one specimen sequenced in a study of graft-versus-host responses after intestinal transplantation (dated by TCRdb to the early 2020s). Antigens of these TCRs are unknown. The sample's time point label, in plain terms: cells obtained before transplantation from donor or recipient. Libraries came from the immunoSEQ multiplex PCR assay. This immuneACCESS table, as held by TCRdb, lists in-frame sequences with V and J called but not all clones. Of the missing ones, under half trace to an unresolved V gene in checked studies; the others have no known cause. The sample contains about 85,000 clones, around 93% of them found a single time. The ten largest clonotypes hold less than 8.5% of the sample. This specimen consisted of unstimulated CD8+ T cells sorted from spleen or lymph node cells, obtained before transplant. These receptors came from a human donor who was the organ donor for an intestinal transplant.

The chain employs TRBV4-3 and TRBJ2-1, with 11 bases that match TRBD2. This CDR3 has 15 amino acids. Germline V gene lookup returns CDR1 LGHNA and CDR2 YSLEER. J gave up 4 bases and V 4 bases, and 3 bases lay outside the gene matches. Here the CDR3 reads CASSPLAGGYNEQFF. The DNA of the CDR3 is TGCGCCAGCAGCCCATTAGCGGGGGGGTACAATGAGCAGTTCTTC.

CDR3 residues: CVRSLVGGSNGNQPQHF. The CDR3 DNA reads as TGTGTCAGAAGCTTAGTAGGAGGGAGTAATGGCAATCAGCCCCAGCATTTT. This chain joins TRBV7-5 and TRBJ1-5. TRBV7-5 is deemed a pseudogene. The CDR3 has 17 residues.

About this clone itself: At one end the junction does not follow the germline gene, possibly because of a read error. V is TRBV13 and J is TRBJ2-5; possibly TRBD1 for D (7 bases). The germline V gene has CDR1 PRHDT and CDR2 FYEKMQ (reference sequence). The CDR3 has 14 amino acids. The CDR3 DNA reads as TGTGCCAGCAGCTCCGATTACACGGAGGGACAGATTAACTTC. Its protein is CASSSDYTEGQINF.

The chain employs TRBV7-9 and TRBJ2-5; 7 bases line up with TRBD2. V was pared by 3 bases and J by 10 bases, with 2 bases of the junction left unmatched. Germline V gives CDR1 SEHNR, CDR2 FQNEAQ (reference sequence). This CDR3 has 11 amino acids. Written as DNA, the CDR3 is TGTGCCAGCAGCTTCGGGACTATCCAGTACTTC. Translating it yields CASSFGTIQYF.

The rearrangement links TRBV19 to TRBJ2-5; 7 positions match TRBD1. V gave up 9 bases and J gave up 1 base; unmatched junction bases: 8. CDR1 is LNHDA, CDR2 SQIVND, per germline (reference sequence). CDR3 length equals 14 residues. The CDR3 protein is CASTDGDSQETQYF. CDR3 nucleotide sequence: TGTGCCAGCACGGATGGGGACAGCCAAGAGACCCAGTACTTC.

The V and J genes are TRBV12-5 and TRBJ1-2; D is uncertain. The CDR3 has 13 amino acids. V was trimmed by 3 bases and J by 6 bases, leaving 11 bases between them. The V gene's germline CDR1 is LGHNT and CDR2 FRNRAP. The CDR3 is CASGFGLAHGYTF. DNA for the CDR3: TGTGCTAGTGGTTTCGGACTAGCTCATGGCTACACCTTC. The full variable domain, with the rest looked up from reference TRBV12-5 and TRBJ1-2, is DARVTQTPRHKVTEMGQEVTMRCQPILGHNTVFWYRQTMMQGLELLAYFRNRAPLDDSGMPKDRFSAEMPDATLATLKIQPSEPRDSAVYFCASGFGLAHGYTFGSGTRLTVV.

CDR3 sequence reads: CASSWGQGDWAYNEQFF. CDR3 sequence (DNA): TGTGCCAGCAGCTGGGGACAGGGGGATTGGGCCTACAATGAGCAGTTCTTC. The chain employs TRBV5-4 and TRBJ2-1, with 11 bases lining up with TRBD1. From germline, CDR1 is SGHNT and CDR2 YYREEE (reference sequence). V dropped 3 bases and J dropped 2; count of bases not matched to a gene: 7. The CDR3 extends over 17 amino acids.

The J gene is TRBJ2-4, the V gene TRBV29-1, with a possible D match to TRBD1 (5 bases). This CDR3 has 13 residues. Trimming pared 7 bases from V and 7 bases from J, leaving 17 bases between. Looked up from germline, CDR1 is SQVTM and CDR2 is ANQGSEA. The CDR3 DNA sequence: TGCAGCGGATTGACAGAGAACGGGAACATTCAGTACTTC. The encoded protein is CSGLTENGNIQYF.

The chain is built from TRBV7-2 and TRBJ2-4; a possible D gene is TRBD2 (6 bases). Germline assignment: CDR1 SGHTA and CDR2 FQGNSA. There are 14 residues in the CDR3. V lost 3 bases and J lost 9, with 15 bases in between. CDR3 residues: CASSFVLEAGIQYF. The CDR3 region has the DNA TGTGCCAGCAGCTTCGTTTTAGAAGCGGGCATTCAGTACTTC. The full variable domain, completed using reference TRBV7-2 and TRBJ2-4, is GAGVSQSPSNKVTEKGKDVELRCDPISGHTALYWYRQSLGQGLEFLIYFQGNSAPDKSGLPSDRFSAERTGGSVSTLTIQRTQQEDSAVYLCASSFVLEAGIQYFGAGTRLSVL.

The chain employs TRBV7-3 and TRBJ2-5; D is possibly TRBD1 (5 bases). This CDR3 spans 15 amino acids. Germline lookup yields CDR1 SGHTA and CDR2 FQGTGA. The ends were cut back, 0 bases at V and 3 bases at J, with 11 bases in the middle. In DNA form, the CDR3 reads TGTGCCAGCAGCTTAACGGGGCTGGGGAAAGAGACCCAGTACTTC. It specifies CASSLTGLGKETQYF.

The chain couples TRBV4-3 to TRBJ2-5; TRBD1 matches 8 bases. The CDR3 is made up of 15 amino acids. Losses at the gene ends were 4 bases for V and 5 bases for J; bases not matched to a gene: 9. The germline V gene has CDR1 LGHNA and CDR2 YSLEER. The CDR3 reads CASSLGQGIGETQYF. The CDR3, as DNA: TGCGCCAGCAGCCTTGGACAGGGCATTGGGGAGACCCAGTACTTC.

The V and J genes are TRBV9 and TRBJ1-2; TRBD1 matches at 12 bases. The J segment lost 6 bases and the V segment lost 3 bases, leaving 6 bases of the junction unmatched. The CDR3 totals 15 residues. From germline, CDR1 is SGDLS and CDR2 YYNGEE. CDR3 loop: CASSEAGTGGDGYTF. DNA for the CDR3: TGTGCCAGCAGCGAGGCCGGGACAGGGGGCGATGGCTACACCTTC.

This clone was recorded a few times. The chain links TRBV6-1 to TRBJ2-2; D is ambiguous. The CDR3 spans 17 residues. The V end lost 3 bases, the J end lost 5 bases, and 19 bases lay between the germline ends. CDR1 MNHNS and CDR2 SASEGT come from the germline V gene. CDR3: CASSDYQVFWWTGELFF. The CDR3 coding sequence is TGTGCCAGCAGTGATTATCAGGTGTTTTGGTGGACCGGGGAGCTGTTTTTT.

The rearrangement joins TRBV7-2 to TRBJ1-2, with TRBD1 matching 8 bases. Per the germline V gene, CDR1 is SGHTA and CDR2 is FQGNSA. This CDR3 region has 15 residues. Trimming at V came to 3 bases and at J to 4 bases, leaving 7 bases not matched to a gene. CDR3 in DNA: TGTGCCAGCAGCTTTCTAGGACAGGGAGCCTATGGCTACACCTTC. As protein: CASSFLGQGAYGYTF.

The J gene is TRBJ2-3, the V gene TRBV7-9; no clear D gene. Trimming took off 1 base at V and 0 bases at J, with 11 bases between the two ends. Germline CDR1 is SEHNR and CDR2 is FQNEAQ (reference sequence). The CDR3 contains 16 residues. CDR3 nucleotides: TGTGCCAGCAGCTTAGGGCAGCAGACGAGCACAGATACGCAGTATTTT. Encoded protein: CASSLGQQTSTDTQYF.

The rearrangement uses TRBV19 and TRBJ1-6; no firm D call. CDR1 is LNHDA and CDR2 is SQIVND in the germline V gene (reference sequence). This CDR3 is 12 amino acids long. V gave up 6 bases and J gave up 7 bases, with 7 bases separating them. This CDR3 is CASRSGNSPLHF. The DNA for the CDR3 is TGTGCCAGTAGATCCGGGAATTCACCCCTCCACTTT.

The CDR3 sequence is CASSLDSTDTQYF. The CDR3 coding sequence is TGTGCCAGCAGCTTAGATAGCACAGATACGCAGTATTTT. V and J are TRBV7-9 and TRBJ2-3, with no clear D. Trimming took 1 base from V and 0 from J, leaving 2 bases between them. Per the germline V gene, CDR1 is SEHNR and CDR2 is FQNEAQ (reference sequence). This CDR3 spans 13 amino acids.

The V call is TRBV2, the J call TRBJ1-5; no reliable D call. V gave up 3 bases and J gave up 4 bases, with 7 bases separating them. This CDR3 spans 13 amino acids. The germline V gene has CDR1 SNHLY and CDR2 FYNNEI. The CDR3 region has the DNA TGTGCCAGCAGTGATTTGAAGAATCAGCCCCAGCATTTT. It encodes CASSDLKNQPQHF.

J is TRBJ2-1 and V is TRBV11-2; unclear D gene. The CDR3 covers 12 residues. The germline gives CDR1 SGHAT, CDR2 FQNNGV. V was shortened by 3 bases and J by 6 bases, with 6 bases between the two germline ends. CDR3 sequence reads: CASSFGVNEQFF. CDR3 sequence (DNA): TGTGCCAGCAGCTTTGGGGTCAATGAGCAGTTCTTC.

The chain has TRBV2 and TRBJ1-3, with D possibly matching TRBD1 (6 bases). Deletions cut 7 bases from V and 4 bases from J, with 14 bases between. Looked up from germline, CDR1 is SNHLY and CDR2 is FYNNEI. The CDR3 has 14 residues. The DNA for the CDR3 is TGTGCCAGCAACTCGGACAGCGGGGGAAACACCATATATTTT. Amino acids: CASNSDSGGNTIYF.

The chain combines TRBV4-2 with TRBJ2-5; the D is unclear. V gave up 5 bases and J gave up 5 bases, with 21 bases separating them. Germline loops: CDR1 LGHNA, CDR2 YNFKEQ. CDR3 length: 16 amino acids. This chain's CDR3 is CASSSRIGPNGETQYF. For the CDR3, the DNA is TGTGCCAGCAGCTCCCGGATCGGCCCCAATGGGGAGACCCAGTACTTC.

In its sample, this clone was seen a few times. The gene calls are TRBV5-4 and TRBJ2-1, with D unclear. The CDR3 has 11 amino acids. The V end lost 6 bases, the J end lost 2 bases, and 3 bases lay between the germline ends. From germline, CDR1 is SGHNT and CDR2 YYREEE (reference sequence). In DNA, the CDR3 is TGTGCCAGCATCGCCTACAATGAGCAGTTCTTC. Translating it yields CASIAYNEQFF. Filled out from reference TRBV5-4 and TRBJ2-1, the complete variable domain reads ETGVTQSPTHLIKTRGQQVTLRCSSQSGHNTVSWYQQALGQGPQFIFQYYREEENGRGNFPPRFSGLQFPNYSSELNVNALELDDSALYLCASIAYNEQFFGPGTRLTVL.

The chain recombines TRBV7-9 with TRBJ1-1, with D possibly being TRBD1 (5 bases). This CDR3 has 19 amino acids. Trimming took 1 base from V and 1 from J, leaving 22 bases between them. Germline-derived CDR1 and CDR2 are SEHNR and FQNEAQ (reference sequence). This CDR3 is CASSLVGGGASPGNTEAFF. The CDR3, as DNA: TGTGCCAGCAGCTTAGTTGGCGGTGGGGCCTCTCCCGGGAACACTGAAGCTTTCTTT.

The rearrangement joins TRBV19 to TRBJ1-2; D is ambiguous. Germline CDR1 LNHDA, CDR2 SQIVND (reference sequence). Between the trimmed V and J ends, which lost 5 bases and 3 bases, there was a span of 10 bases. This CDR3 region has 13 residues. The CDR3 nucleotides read TGTGCCAGTAGTCATGACGGCGACTATGGCTACACCTTC. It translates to CASSHDGDYGYTF.

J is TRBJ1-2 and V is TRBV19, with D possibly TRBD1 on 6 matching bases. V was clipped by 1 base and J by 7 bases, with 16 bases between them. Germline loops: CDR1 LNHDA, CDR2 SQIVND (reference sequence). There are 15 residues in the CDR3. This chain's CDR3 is CASSIAGSGGGGYTF. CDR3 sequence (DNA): TGTGCCAGTAGTATAGCAGGCAGCGGGGGCGGTGGCTACACCTTC.

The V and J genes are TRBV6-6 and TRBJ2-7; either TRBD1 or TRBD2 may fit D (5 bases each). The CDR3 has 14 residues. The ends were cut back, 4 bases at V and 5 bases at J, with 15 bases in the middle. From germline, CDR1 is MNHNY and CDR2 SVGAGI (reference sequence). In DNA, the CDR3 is TGTGCCAGCAGTTTGGGGGAGAGATTGGACGAGCAGTACTTC. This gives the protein CASSLGERLDEQYF.